This TCR beta chain is drawn from a study of blood T cell repertoires in COVID-19. Study details: The United States, Italy and Spain provided the acute and convalescent COVID-19 samples.

Germline CDR1 reads SGHNT; CDR2 reads YYREEE (reference sequence). The length of the CDR3 is 15 residues. The V and J ends lost 0 bases and 0 bases respectively, with 6 bases between them. In the authors' workflow: It was from reference gene primer amplification that nucleated cell counts were estimated. Repertoires were generated with immunoSEQ multiplex PCR, while TCRdb's copy carries only in-frame clones and drops some. V and J calls and clone size are those listed in that table; D and trimming were worked out from the DNA. The table lists about 150,000 clones, around 86% of them singletons. Sequencing was performed on peripheral blood. The chain uses TRBV5-4 and TRBJ2-2; D uncertain. This TCR derives from a man older than 75 with acute or convalescent COVID-19. The CDR3: CASSLDSSNTGELFF. The DNA of the CDR3 is TGTGCCAGCAGCTTGGACAGTTCGAACACCGGGGAGCTGTTTTTT. Supplemented by reference TRBV5-4 and TRBJ2-2, the full variable domain reads ETGVTQSPTHLIKTRGQQVTLRCSSQSGHNTVSWYQQALGQGPQFIFQYYREEENGRGNFPPRFSGLQFPNYSSELNVNALELDDSALYLCASSLDSSNTGELFFGEGSRLTVL.